The 3 T cell receptor beta chains given below trace back to one sample, sequenced in a study of immune evolution from preneoplasia to lung adenocarcinoma. Sequencing was performed with immunoSEQ multiplex PCR; in TCRdb, only in-frame clones are kept and a portion is missing. The sample shows over 11,000 clones, 80% of them seen only once. Sequenced material: FFPE minimally invasive lung adenocarcinoma tissue. Receptors were obtained from a person between 65 and 79 years old with lung adenocarcinoma.

The chain uses TRBV29-1 and TRBJ1-2; D gene unclear. This CDR3 region has 12 residues. Per the germline V gene, CDR1 is SQVTM and CDR2 is ANQGSEA. Trimming pared 0 bases from V and 7 bases from J, leaving 9 bases between. The CDR3 reads CSVEDLSAGYTF. The CDR3 bases are TGCAGCGTTGAAGATTTGAGTGCTGGCTACACCTTC.

The chain combines TRBV30 with TRBJ1-1; D is ambiguous. The germline gives CDR1 GTSNPN, CDR2 SVGIG (reference sequence). The CDR3 is 12 amino acids. V was trimmed by 5 bases and J by 1 base, leaving 8 bases between them. CDR3 sequence (DNA): TGTGCCTGGGACCGTTCGAACACTGAAGCTTTCTTT. Its protein product is CAWDRSNTEAFF.

The chain carries TRBV30 and TRBJ1-6, with 7 bases aligning to TRBD1. The ends lost 3 bases at V and 7 bases at J; junction bases unmatched: 9. This CDR3 spans 15 amino acids. Germline V gene sequence: CDR1 GTSNPN, CDR2 SVGIG (reference sequence). In DNA, the CDR3 is TGTGCCTGGAGGCCAAGACAGGGCCTAAATTCACCCCTCCACTTT. Protein product: CAWRPRQGLNSPLHF.